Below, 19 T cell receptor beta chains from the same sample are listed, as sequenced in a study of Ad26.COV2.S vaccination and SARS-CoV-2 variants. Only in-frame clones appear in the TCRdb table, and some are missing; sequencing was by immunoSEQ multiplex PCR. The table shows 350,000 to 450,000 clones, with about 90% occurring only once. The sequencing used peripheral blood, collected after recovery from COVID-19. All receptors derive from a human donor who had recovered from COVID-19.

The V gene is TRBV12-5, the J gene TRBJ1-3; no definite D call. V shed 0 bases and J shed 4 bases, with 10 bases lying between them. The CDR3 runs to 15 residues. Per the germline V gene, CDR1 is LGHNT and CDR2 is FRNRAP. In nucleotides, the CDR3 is TGTGCTAGTGGTTTGGTCCTGAGGGCCGGAAACACCATATATTTT. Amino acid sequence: CASGLVLRAGNTIYF. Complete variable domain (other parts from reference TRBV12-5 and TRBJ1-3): DARVTQTPRHKVTEMGQEVTMRCQPILGHNTVFWYRQTMMQGLELLAYFRNRAPLDDSGMPKDRFSAEMPDATLATLKIQPSEPRDSAVYFCASGLVLRAGNTIYFGEGSWLTVV.

The chain's CDR3 is CASSRGRQGNEQYF. The CDR3, as DNA: TGTGCCAGCTCACGTGGGAGACAGGGGAACGAGCAGTACTTC. The chain carries TRBV18 and TRBJ2-7; 8 positions match TRBD1. The CDR3 is 14 residues long. V was pared by 4 bases and J by 5 bases, with 7 bases of the junction left unmatched. The germline V gene has CDR1 KGHSH and CDR2 LQKENI.

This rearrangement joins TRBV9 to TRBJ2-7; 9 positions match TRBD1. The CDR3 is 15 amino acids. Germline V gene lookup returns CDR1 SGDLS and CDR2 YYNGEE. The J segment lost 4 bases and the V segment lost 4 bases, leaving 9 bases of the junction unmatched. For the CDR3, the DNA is TGTGCCAGCAGCCCCCGGGGGACAGGGATATACGAGCAGTACTTC. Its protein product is CASSPRGTGIYEQYF. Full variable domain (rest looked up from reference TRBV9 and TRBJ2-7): DSGVTQTPKHLITATGQRVTLRCSPRSGDLSVYWYQQSLDQGLQFLIQYYNGEERAKGNILERFSAQQFPDLHSELNLSSLELGDSALYFCASSPRGTGIYEQYFGPGTRLTVT.

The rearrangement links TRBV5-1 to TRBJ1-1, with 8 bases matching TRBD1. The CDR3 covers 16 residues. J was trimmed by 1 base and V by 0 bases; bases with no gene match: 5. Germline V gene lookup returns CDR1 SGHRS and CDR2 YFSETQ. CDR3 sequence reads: CASSLVYRGKNTEAFF. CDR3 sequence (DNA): TGCGCCAGCAGCTTGGTCTACAGGGGGAAGAACACTGAAGCTTTCTTT.

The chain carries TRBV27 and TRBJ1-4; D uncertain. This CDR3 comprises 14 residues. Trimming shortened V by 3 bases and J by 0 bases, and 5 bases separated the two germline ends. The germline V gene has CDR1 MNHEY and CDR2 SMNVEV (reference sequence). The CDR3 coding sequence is TGTGCCAGCAGTTTTGAGCCAACTAATGAAAAACTGTTTTTT. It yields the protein CASSFEPTNEKLFF.

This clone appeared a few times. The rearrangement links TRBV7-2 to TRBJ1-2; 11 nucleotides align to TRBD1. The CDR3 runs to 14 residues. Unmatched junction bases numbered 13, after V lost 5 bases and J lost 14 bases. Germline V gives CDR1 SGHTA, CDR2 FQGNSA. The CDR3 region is CASSPGQGAPHRTF. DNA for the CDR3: TGTGCCAGCAGCCCCGGACAGGGGGCGCCTCACAGAACCTTC. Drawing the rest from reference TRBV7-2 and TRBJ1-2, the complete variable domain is GAGVSQSPSNKVTEKGKDVELRCDPISGHTALYWYRQSLGQGLEFLIYFQGNSAPDKSGLPSDRFSAERTGGSVSTLTIQRTQQEDSAVYLCASSPGQGAPHRTFGSGTRLTVV.

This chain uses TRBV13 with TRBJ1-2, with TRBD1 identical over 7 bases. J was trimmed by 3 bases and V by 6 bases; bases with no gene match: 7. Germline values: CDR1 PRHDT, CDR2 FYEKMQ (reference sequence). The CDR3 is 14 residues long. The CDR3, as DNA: TGTGCCAGCAGAAAACAGGGGAGGGACTATGGCTACACCTTC. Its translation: CASRKQGRDYGYTF.

This chain's CDR3 is CASSLVARGGLRYEQYF. The CDR3 DNA follows: TGTGCCAGCAGCTTAGTGGCTCGGGGGGGCCTTAGGTACGAGCAGTACTTC. The rearrangement joins TRBV11-2 to TRBJ2-7; 8 nucleotides align to TRBD2. Trimming at V came to 1 base and at J to 4 bases, leaving 12 bases not matched to a gene. The CDR3 is 17 amino acids. The germline V gene has CDR1 SGHAT and CDR2 FQNNGV.

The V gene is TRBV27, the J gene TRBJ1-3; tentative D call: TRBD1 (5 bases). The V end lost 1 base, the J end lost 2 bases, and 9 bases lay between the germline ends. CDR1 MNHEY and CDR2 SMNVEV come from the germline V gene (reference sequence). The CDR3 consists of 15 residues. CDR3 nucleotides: TGTGCCAGCAGTTTATATCGGGGGGCTGGAAACACCATATATTTT. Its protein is CASSLYRGAGNTIYF.

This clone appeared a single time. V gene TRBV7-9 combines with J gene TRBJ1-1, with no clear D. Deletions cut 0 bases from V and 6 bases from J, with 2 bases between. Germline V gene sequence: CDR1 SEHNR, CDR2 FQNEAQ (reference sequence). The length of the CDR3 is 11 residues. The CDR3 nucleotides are TGTGCCAGCAGCTTAGCGGCTGAAGCTTTCTTT. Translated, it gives CASSLAAEAFF.

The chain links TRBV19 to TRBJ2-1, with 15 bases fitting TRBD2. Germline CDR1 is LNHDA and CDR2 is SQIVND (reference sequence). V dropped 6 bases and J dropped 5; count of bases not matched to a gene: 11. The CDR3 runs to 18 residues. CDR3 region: CASRRGLAGGPVDNEQFF. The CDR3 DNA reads TGTGCCAGTAGGAGAGGACTAGCGGGGGGGCCGGTCGACAATGAGCAGTTCTTC.

The chain's CDR3 is CASSQDLVEQYF. The DNA of the CDR3 is TGCGCCAGCAGCCAAGATTTAGTGGAGCAGTACTTC. The V and J genes are TRBV4-1 and TRBJ2-7; D call uncertain. The V end lost 0 bases, the J end lost 7 bases, and 7 bases lay between the germline ends. The CDR3 runs to 12 residues. Germline CDR1 MGHRA, CDR2 YSYEKL.

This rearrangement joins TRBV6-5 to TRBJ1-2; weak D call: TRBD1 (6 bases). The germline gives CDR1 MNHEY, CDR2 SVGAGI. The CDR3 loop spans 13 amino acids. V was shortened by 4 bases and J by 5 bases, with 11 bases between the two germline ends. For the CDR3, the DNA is TGTGCCAGCAGTTCCCAAGGGGGGTATGGCTACACCTTC. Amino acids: CASSSQGGYGYTF.

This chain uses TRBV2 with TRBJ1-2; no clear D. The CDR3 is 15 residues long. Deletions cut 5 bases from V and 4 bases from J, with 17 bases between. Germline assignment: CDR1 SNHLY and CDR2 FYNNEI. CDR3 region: CASSSSRLFSYGYTF. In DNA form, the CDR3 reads TGTGCCAGCAGTTCGTCTCGGCTCTTTAGCTATGGCTACACCTTC.

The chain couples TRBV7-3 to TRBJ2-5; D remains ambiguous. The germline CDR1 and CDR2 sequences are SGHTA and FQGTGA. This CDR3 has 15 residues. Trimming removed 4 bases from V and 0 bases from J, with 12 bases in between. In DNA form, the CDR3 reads TGTGCCAGCAGCTCCGGCCCCCCCCACCAAGAGACCCAGTACTTC. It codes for CASSSGPPHQETQYF. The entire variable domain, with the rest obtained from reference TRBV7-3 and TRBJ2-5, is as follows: GAGVSQTPSNKVTEKGKYVELRCDPISGHTALYWYRQSLGQGPEFLIYFQGTGAADDSGLPNDRFFAVRPEGSVSTLKIQRTERGDSAVYLCASSSGPPHQETQYFGPGTRLLVL.

Here the CDR3 reads CASSLPAGTNTGELFF. The CDR3 nucleotides read TGTGCCAGCTCACTCCCCGCGGGAACGAACACCGGGGAGCTGTTTTTT. The V and J genes are TRBV18 and TRBJ2-2; a possible D gene is TRBD2 (6 bases). The germline V gene has CDR1 KGHSH and CDR2 LQKENI. V was shortened by 4 bases and J by 0 bases, with 12 bases between the two germline ends. This CDR3 is 16 amino acids long.

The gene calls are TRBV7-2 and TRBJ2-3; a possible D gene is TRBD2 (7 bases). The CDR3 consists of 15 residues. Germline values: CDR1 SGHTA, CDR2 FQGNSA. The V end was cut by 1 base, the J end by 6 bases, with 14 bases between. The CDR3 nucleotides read TGTGCCAGCAGCTTAGAGGGGGGGACTGTCGATACGCAGTATTTT. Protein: CASSLEGGTVDTQYF.

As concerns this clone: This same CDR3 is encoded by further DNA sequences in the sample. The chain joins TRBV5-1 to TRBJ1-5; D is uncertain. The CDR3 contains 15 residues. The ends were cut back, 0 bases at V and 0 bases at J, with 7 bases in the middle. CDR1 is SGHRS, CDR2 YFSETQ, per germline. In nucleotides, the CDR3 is TGCGCCAGCAGCTTGGCGGGGAATAGCAATCAGCCCCAGCATTTT. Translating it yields CASSLAGNSNQPQHF.

The CDR3 sequence: CASSYLGAGELFF. The CDR3 region has the DNA TGTGCCAGCAGTTACTTGGGGGCCGGGGAGCTGTTTTTT. The chain joins TRBV6-5 to TRBJ2-2, with D perhaps TRBD1 or TRBD2 (5 bases each). Germline CDR1 MNHEY, CDR2 SVGAGI. This CDR3 has 13 amino acids. Trimming shortened V by 1 base and J by 6 bases, and 6 bases separated the two germline ends.